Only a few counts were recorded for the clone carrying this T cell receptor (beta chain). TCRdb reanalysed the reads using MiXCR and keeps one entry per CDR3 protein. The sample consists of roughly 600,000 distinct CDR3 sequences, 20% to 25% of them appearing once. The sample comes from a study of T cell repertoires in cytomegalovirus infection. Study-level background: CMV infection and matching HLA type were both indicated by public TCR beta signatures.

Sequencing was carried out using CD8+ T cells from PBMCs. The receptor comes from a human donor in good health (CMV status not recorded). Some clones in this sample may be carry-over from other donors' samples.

CDR3 region: CASSQTPRTADNSPLHF. The CDR3 DNA is TGCGCCAGCAGCCAAACCCCCCGGACAGCAGATAATTCACCCCTCCACTTT. The chain recombines TRBV4-3 with TRBJ1-6; TRBD1 might be the D (6 bases). CDR3 length equals 17 residues. V gave up 2 bases and J gave up 5 bases, with 16 bases separating them. CDR1 and CDR2 from the germline V gene are LGHNA and YSLEER.